Below, one TCR beta chain is given with its context. This clonotype was recorded many times. Its antigen has not been determined. Base qualities are not recorded, but no much larger clone differs from it by a single base. The TCR beta CDR3 regions were amplified from the RNA transcripts. For the first round of RT-PCR on the TCR CDR3, the HTBI primer set was used together with the Qiagen OneStep RT-PCR kit. The libraries were constructed in a second round of multiplex PCR and then size-selected and purified. Paired-end sequencing of the libraries was performed with 100 bp reads on an Illumina HiSeq2000. As for the authors' bioinformatics: SOAPnuke was used to process the raw data, removing reads that contained adapters or uncalled bases, had a mean Phred below 15, or lacked an exact match to the constant primer or identifier. COPE v1.2.5 was used to merge high-quality paired reads, and clonotypes were defined as unique nucleotide sequences. MiTCR v1.1 was used to align clonotypes to the IMGT TRBV, TRBD and TRBJ reference segments. Analysis was restricted to V-J combinations with a frequency above 0.0001, which covered 99.2% of repertoires. The TCS score was defined as the ratio of F50 (clonal expansion) to E x V (chaos), calculated using BLOSUM62-based TCRdist between CDR3 peptides within each V-J. Welch's t-statistics and random forest reduced 450 to 600 V-J features to roughly 13, which were used in a naive Bayes classifier (R e1071). The public reads were reanalyzed by TCRdb: fastp trimming at Q25, MiXCR alignment, in-frame beta chains only. Under each unique CDR3 protein, matching rows form one entry showing the most common genes and DNA. TCRdb, not the original authors, processed these V and J calls. This sample has roughly 650,000 distinct CDR3 sequences in its table, and roughly 15% of those were observed once. Approximately 3.5% of the sample belongs to the ten largest clones.

Sequences GTSNPN (CDR1) and SVGIG (CDR2) are obtained from the germline V gene (reference sequence). CDR3 length: 13 amino acids, cysteine to phenylalanine. CDR3 DNA only is kept here, 39 bases in frame from base 1. V and J lose 3 bases and 5 bases, and a span of 11 bases separates them. This sample is drawn from a study of T cells in Graves' hyperthyroidism and ophthalmopathy (dated by TCRdb to the late 2010s). Study-level background: Peripheral blood was sampled at the time of initial diagnosis, prior to any treatment. Prospective prediction of ophthalmopathy was tested in an independent validation cohort of 18 to 20 hyperthyroidism patients and 15 to 17 patients who later progressed to ophthalmopathy. The paper reports TCR Vbeta CDR3 sequencing of 130 to 150 peripheral blood samples: 43 ophthalmopathy, fewer than 80 hyperthyroidism and around 17 progressor patients. Thyroid tissue and blood T-cell repertoires from six Graves' hyperthyroidism patients were also compared in the study. The 75 to 100 discovery patients were randomly split 7:3 into training and test sets. After blood sampling, hyperthyroidism patients were treated with methimazole at a starting dose of 30 mg daily, and ophthalmopathy patients were treated with high-dose intravenous methylprednisolone. A discovery cohort of about a hundred patients, 43 with Graves' ophthalmopathy and fewer than 65 with stable Graves' hyperthyroidism, was used to find distinguishing TCR V-J signatures.

Ophthalmopathy patients had moderately to severely active disease, Clinical Activity Score of at least 3, NOSPECS grade of at least 4, and duration under 3 months. Any patient with an uncontrolled infection, another autoimmune disease, pregnancy or lactation was excluded. Diagnoses were established on the basis of clinical symptoms, serum thyroxine and TRAb, thyroid ultrasound, and orbital computed tomography. PBMCs were isolated from about 9.1 ml of fresh peripheral blood by Ficoll-Paque density gradient centrifugation. Total RNA was extracted using Trizol reagent, and RNA quality was assessed on an Agilent 2100 Bioanalyzer. What the study reported, not specific to this receptor: Blood samples also contained most of the expanded thyroid clonotypes (frequency above 0.001), which suggests that blood repertoires may reflect thyroid immune responses. During validation, the model predicted progression to ophthalmopathy a median of around six months ahead of onset, with almost 71% sensitivity and 72.22% specificity. Ophthalmopathy was separated from stable hyperthyroidism by a 13 V-J signature model, with around 90% sensitivity and roughly 84% specificity obtained in cross-validation and 80%/75% obtained in testing. No statistical method was used to set the sample size in advance, and investigators knew the group allocation.

The source of this sequence is a woman in her thirties or forties with Graves' ophthalmopathy. The sequenced sample consisted of blood. The chain is made from TRBV30 and TRBJ1-5, with the D segment identity uncertain. This receptor carries the CDR3 CAWSRGRDQPQHF. The base sequence is TGTGCCTGGAGCCGGGGAAGGGATCAGCCCCAGCATTTT. Where the CDR3 stops, the reference TRBV30 and TRBJ1-5 genes take over; the full variable domain is SQTIHQWPATLVQPVGSPLSLECTVEGTSNPNLYWYRQAAGRGLQLLFYSVGIGQISSEVPQNLSASRPQDRQFILSSKKLLLSDSGFYLCAWSRGRDQPQHFGDGTRLSIL.